Within the sample, the clone carrying this T cell receptor (beta chain) is hyperexpanded. The sample holds other DNA sequences that translate to the same CDR3. Looked up from germline, CDR1 is MNHEY and CDR2 is SMNVEV (reference sequence). The CDR3 is 16 residues long. The ends were cut back, 1 base at V and 1 base at J, with 14 bases in the middle. This sample is part of a study of cytotoxic CD8 clonotypes in ibrutinib-treated CLL. TCRdb's table, derived via immunoSEQ multiplex PCR, lists solely in-frame clones and lacks some. This table has about 92,000 clones, approximately 80% appearing once. The chain is built from TRBV27 and TRBJ2-7; D tentatively fits TRBD1 or TRBD2 (6 bases each). Sequenced material: PBMCs, taken after 24 months of ibrutinib treatment. The sequence came from a human donor with chronic lymphocytic leukemia. The chain's CDR3 is CASSLFIGGMSYEQYF. The CDR3 DNA reads TGTGCCAGCAGTTTATTCATCGGGGGCATGTCCTACGAGCAGTACTTC.